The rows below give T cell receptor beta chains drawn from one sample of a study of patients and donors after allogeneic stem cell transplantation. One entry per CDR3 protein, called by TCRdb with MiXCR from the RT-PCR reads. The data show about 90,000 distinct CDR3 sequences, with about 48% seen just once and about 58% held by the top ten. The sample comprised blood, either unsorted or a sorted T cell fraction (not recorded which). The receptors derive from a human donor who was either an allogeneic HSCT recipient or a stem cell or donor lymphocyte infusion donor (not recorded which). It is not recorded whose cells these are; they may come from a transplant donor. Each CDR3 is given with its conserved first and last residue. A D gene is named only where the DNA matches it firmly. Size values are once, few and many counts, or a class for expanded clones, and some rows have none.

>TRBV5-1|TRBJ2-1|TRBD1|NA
CASSPGTGTYNEQFF
TGCGCCAGCAGCCCCGGGACAGGGACCTACAATGAGCAGTTCTTC
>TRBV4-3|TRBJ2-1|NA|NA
CASSQDRAGGSYNEQFF
TGCGCCAGCAGCCAAGACCGGGCTGGGGGCTCCTACAATGAGCAGTTCTTC
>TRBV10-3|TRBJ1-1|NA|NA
CATKGAGNTEAFF
TGTGCCACCAAAGGCGCCGGGAACACTGAAGCTTTCTTT
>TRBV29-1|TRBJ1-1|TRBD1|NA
CSVEVTDRAFAAFF
TGCAGCGTTGAAGTGACTGACAGGGCCTTTGCGGCTTTCTTT
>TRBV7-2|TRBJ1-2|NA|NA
CASSLEPTFYGYTF
TGTGCCAGCAGCCTAGAGCCTACCTTCTATGGCTACACCTTC
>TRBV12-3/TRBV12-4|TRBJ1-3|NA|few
CASSGWGSGNTIYF
TGTGCCAGCAGTGGGTGGGGTTCTGGAAACACCATATATTTT
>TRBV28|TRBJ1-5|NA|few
CASSSTILNQPQHF
TGTGCCAGCAGTTCTACAATTCTGAATCAGCCCCAGCATTTT
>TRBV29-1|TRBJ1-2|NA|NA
CSVEDWTVDNYGYTF
TGCAGCGTTGAAGATTGGACAGTAGATAACTATGGCTACACCTTC
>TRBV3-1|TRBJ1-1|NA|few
CASSNRTGGRNTEAFF
TGTGCCAGCAGCAATCGGACGGGAGGGAGGAACACTGAAGCTTTCTTT
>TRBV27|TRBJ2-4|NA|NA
CASSLFGTGAGKNIQYF
TGTGCCAGCAGTTTATTCGGAACGGGAGCAGGCAAAAACATTCAGTACTTC
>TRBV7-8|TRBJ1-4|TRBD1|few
CASREQGFAEKLFF
TGTGCCAGCCGAGAACAGGGGTTCGCGGAAAAACTGTTTTTT
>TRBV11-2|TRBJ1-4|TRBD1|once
CASSLASAGGAGLFF
TGTGCCAGCAGCTTAGCGTCGGCAGGGGGCGCAGGACTGTTTTTT
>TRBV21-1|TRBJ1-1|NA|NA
CASTPTGKNTEAFF
TGTGCCAGCACCCCGACAGGAAAGAACACTGAAGCTTTCTTT
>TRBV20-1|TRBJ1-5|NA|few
CSAHKMDNQPQHF
TGCAGTGCCCACAAAATGGACAATCAGCCCCAGCATTTT
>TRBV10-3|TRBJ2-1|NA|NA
CAIKSGDWVVNEQFF
TGTGCCATCAAATCAGGGGACTGGGTTGTGAATGAGCAGTTCTTC
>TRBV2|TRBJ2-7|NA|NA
CASQRTAGILYEQYF
TGTGCCAGTCAGAGGACAGCAGGGATCCTATACGAGCAGTACTTC
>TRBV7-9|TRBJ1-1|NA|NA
CASSSPRWGAEAFF
TGTGCCAGCAGCTCCCCGCGGTGGGGGGCTGAAGCTTTCTTT
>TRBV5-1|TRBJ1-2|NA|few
CASSERDGGSYTF
TGCGCCAGCAGCGAACGGGACGGCGGAAGCTACACCTTC
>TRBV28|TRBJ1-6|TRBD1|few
CAVSRDRNSPLHF
TGTGCCGTCTCTAGGGACAGAAATTCACCCCTCCACTTT
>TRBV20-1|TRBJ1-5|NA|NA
CSARIGRQPQHF
TGCAGTGCTAGGATAGGGAGGCAGCCCCAGCATTTT
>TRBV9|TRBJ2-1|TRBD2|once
CASSVSRLAGSYNEQFF
TGTGCCAGCAGCGTATCCCGACTAGCGGGTTCCTACAATGAGCAGTTCTTC
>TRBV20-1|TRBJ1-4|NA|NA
CSASGVLEEKLFF
TGCAGTGCCTCCGGGGTTTTGGAGGAAAAACTGTTTTTT
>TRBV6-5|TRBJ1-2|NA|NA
CASASRRVRVNYGYTF
TGTGCCAGCGCCTCCCGTCGGGTCAGGGTTAACTATGGCTACACCTTC
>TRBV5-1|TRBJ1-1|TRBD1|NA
CASSSRDRGTEAFF
TGCGCCAGCAGCTCCCGGGACAGGGGAACTGAAGCTTTCTTT
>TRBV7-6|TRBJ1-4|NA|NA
CASSLWSTTNEKLFF
TGTGCCAGCAGCTTGTGGAGTACAACTAATGAAAAACTGTTTTTT
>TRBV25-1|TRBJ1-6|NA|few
CASRKGEMVISPLHF
TGTGCCAGCAGGAAAGGGGAAATGGTTATCTCACCCCTCCACTTT
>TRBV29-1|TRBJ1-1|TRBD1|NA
CSATTGWDTEAFF
TGCAGCGCCACGACAGGGTGGGACACTGAAGCTTTCTTT
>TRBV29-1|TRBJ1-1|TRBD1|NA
CSIPTYRGGTEAFF
TGCAGCATTCCGACCTACAGGGGCGGCACTGAAGCTTTCTTT
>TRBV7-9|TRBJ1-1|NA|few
CASSLVRGSYTEAFF
TGTGCCAGCAGCTTAGTCCGGGGTAGTTACACTGAAGCTTTCTTT
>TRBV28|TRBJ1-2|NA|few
CASSLSLRGVGYGYTF
TGTGCCAGCAGTTTGAGCCTCAGGGGAGTGGGGTATGGCTACACCTTC
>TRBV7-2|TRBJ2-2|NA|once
CASSLVSGAGELFF
TGTGCCAGCAGCTTAGTTTCCGGGGCCGGGGAGCTGTTTTTT
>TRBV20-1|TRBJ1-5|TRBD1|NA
CSATSQGAYNQPQHF
TGCAGTGCTACATCACAGGGGGCCTACAATCAGCCCCAGCATTTT
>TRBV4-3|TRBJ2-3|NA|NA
CASSQDPTRPITDTQYF
TGCGCCAGCAGCCAAGATCCGACGCGTCCGATCACAGATACGCAGTATTTT
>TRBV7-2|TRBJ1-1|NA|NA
CASSLEVGVHTEAFF
TGTGCCAGCAGCTTAGAAGTAGGGGTCCACACTGAAGCTTTCTTT
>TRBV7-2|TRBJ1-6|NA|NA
CASSLSATPSPLHF
TGTGCCAGCAGCTTATCGGCAACCCCGTCCCCCCTCCACTTT
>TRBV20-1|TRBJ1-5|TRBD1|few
CSALGQAERPQHF
TGCAGTGCATTGGGACAGGCGGAACGGCCCCAGCATTTT
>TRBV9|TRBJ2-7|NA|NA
CASSVGGAVEQYF
TGTGCCAGCAGCGTCGGAGGGGCGGTCGAGCAGTACTTC
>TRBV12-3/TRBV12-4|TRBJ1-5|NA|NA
CASSLGNRIPVAQPQHF
TGTGCCAGCAGTTTAGGTAACCGCATCCCGGTAGCTCAGCCCCAGCATTTT
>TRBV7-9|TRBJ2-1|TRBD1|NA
CALPVRDSAYNEQFF
TGTGCCCTCCCGGTCCGGGACAGCGCCTACAATGAGCAGTTCTTC
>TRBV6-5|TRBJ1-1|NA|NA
CASSYHGSAEAFF
TGTGCCAGCAGTTATCACGGTAGCGCTGAAGCTTTCTTT
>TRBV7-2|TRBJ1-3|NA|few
CASSFGRSSGNTIYF
TGTGCCAGCAGCTTTGGTCGGAGCTCTGGAAACACCATATATTTT
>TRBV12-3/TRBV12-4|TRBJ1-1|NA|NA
CASSRDTNTEAFF
TGTGCCAGCAGTCGGGACACGAACACTGAAGCTTTCTTT